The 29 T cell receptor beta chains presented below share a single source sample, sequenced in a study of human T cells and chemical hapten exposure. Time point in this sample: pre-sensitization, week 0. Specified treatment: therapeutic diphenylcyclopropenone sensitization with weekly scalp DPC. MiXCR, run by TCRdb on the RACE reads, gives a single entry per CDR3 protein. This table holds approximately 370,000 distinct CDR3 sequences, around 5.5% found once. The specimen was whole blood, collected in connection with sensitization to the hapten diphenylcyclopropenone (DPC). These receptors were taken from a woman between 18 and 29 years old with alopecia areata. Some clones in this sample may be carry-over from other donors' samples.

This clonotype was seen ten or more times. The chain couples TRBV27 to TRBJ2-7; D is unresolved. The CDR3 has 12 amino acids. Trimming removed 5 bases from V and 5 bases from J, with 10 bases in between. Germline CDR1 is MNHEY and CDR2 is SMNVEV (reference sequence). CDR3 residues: CASSLVRDEQYF. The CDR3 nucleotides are TGTGCCAGCAGTCTCGTCCGGGACGAGCAGTACTTC.

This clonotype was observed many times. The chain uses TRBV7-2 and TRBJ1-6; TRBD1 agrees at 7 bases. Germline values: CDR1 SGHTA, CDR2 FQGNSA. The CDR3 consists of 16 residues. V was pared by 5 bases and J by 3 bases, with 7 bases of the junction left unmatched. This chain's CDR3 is CASSITGVYYNSPLHF. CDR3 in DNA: TGTGCCAGCAGCATTACAGGGGTCTACTATAATTCACCCCTCCACTTT.

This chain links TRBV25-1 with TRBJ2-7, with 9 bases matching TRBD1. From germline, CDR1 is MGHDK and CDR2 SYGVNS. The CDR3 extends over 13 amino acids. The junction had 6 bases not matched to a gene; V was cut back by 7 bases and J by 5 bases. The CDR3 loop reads CASTGQGSDEQYF. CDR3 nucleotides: TGTGCCAGCACAGGACAGGGGTCTGACGAGCAGTACTTC.

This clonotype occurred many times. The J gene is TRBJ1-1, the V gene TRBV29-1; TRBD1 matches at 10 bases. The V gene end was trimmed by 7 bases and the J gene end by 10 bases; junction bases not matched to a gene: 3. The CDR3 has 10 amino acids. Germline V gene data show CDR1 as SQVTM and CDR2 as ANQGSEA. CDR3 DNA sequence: TGCAGCGCAAGACAGGGGGCAGCTTTCTTT. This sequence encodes CSARQGAAFF. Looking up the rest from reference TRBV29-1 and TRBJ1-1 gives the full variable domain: SAVISQKPSRDICQRGTSLTIQCQVDSQVTMMFWYRQQPGQSLTLIATANQGSEATYESGFVIDKFPISRPNLTFSTLTVSNMSPEDSSIYLCSARQGAAFFGQGTRLTVV.

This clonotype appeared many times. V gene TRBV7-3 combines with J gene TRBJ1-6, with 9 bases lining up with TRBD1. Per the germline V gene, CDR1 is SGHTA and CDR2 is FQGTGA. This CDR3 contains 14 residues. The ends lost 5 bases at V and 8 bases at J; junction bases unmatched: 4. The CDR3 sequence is CASSPGQGDSPLHF. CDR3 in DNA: TGTGCCAGCAGCCCGGGACAGGGAGATTCACCCCTCCACTTT.

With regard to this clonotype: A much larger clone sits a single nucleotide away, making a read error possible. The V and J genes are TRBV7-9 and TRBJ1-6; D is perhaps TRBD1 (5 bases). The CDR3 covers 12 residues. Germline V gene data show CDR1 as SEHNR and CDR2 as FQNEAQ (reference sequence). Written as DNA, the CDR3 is TGTGCCAGCAGCCTAGGGACTTCACCCCTCTACTTT. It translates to CASSLGTSPLYF.

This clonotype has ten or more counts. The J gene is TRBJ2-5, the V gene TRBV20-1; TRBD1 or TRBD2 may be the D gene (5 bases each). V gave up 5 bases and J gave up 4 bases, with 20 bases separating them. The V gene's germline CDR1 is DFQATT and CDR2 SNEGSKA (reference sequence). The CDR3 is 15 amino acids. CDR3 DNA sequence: TGCAGTGCTCTTCCGGGACGCTTTATTCCAGAGACCCAGTACTTC. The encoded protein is CSALPGRFIPETQYF.

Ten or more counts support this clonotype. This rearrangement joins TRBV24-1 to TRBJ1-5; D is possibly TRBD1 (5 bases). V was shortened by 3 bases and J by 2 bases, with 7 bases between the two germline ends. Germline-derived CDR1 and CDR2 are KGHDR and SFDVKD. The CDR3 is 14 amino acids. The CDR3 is CATSDGGGNQPQHF. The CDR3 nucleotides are TGTGCCACCAGTGATGGGGGTGGCAATCAGCCCCAGCATTTT.

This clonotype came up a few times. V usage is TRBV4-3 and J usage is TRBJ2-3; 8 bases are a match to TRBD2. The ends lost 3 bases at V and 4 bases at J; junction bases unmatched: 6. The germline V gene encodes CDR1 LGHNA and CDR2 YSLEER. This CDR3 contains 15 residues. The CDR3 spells CASSQVRGGPDTQYF. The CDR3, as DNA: TGCGCCAGCAGCCAGGTCCGGGGGGGCCCAGATACGCAGTATTTT.

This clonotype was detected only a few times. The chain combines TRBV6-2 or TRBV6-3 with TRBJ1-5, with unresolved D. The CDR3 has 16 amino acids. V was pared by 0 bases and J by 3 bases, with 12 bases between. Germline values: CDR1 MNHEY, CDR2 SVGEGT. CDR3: CASSYSTLRPNQPQHF. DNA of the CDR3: TGTGCCAGCAGTTACTCAACTCTAAGGCCCAATCAGCCCCAGCATTTT.

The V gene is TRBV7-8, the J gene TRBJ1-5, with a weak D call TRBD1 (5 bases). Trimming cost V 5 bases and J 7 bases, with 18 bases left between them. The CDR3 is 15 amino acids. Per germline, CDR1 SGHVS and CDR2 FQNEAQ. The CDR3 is CASSRRQGRGQPQHF. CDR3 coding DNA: TGTGCCAGCAGCCGCCGGCAGGGAAGAGGACAGCCCCAGCATTTT.

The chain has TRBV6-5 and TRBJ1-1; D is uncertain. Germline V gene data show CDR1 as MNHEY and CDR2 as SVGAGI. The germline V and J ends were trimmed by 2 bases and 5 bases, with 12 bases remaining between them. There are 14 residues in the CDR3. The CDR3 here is CASSYIFSSTEAFF. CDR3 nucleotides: TGTGCCAGCAGTTACATATTTAGTAGTACTGAAGCTTTCTTT.

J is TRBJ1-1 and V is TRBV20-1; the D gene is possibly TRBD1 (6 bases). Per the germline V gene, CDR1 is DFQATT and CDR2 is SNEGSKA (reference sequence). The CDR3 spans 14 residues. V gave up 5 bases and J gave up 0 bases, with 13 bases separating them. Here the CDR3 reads CSAGSGHLNTEAFF. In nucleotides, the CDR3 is TGCAGTGCTGGCTCGGGACACTTGAACACTGAAGCTTTCTTT.

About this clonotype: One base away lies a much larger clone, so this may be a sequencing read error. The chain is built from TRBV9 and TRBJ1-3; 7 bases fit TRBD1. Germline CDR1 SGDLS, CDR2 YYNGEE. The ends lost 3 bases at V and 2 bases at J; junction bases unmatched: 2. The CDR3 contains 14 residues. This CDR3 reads CASSATGAGNTIYF. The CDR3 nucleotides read TGTGCCAGCAGCGCAACAGGGGCTGGAAACACCATATATTTT.

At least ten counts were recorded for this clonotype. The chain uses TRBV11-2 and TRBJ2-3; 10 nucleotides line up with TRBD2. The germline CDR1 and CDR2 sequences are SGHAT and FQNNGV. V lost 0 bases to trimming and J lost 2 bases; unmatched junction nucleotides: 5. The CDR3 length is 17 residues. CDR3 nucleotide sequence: TGTGCCAGCAGCTTAGATCTAGCGGGGGACATCACAGATACGCAGTATTTT. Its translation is CASSLDLAGDITDTQYF.

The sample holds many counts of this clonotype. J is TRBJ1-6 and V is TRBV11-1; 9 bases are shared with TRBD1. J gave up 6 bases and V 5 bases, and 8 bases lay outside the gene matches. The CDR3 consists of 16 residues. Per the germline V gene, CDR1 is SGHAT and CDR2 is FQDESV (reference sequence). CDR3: CASSLTGQGANSPLHF. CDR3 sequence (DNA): TGTGCCAGCAGCCTCACGGGACAGGGCGCTAATTCACCCCTCCACTTT.

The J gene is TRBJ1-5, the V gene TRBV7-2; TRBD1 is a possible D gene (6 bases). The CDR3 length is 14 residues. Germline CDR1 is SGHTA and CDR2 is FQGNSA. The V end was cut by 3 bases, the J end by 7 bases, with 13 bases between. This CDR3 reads CASSLTTGEQPQHF. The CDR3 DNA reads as TGTGCCAGCAGCTTGACGACAGGAGAACAGCCCCAGCATTTT. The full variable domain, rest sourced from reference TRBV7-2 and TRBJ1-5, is GAGVSQSPSNKVTEKGKDVELRCDPISGHTALYWYRQSLGQGLEFLIYFQGNSAPDKSGLPSDRFSAERTGGSVSTLTIQRTQQEDSAVYLCASSLTTGEQPQHFGDGTRLSIL.

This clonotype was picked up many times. The CDR3 DNA reads TGTGCCAGCAGCTTCGGACCAGGGGAAGCTTTCTTT. Its translation: CASSFGPGEAFF. The V gene is TRBV5-5, the J gene TRBJ1-1, with D maybe TRBD1 (5 bases). V was pared by 2 bases and J by 8 bases, with 10 bases between. The CDR3 extends over 12 amino acids. CDR1 and CDR2 (germline): SGHKS, YYEKEE (reference sequence).

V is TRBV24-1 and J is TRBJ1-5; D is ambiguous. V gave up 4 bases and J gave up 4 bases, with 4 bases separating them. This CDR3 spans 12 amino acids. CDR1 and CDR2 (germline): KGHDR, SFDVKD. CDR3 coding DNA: TGTGCCACCAGTGAGGGGAATCAGCCCCAGCATTTT. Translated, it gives CATSEGNQPQHF.

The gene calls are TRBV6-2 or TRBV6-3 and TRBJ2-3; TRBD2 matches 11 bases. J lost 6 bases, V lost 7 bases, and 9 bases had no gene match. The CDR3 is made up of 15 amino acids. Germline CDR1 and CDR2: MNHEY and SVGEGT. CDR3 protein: CASTATSGGSDTQYF. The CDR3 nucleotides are TGTGCCAGCACGGCCACTAGCGGGGGTTCGGATACGCAGTATTTT.

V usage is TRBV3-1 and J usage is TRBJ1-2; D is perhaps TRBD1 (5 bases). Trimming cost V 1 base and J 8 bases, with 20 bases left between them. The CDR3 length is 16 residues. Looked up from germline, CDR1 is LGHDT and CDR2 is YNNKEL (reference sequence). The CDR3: CASSQVLRDLRRGYTF. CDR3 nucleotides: TGTGCCAGCAGCCAAGTACTCCGGGACCTCCGGCGGGGCTACACCTTC.

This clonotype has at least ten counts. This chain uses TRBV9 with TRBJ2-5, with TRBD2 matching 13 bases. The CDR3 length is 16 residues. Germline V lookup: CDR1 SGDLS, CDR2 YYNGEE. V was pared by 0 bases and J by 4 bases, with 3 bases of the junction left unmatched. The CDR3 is CASSVGTSGGVETQYF. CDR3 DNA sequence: TGTGCCAGCAGCGTAGGGACTAGCGGGGGCGTAGAGACCCAGTACTTC.

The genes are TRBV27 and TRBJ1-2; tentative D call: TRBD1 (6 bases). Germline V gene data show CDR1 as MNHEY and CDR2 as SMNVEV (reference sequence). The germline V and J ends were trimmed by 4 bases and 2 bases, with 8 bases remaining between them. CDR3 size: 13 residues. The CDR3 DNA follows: TGTGCCAGCAGTTACAGGGAGAACTATGGCTACACCTTC. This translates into CASSYRENYGYTF.

DNA of the CDR3: TGCAGCGTTGACCAGACTCCGGTGGAGCAGTTCTTC. Its protein is CSVDQTPVEQFF. The gene calls are TRBV29-1 and TRBJ2-1; no clear D. The CDR3 contains 12 residues. Germline CDR1 and CDR2: SQVTM and ANQGSEA. The V and J ends lost 3 bases and 10 bases respectively, with 13 bases between them.

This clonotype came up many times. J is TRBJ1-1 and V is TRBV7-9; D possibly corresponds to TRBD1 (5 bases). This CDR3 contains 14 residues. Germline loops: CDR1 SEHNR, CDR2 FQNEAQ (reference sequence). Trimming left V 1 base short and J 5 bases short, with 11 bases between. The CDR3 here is CASSLGSGRTEAFF. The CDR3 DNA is TGTGCCAGCAGCTTAGGGTCAGGGAGGACTGAAGCTTTCTTT.

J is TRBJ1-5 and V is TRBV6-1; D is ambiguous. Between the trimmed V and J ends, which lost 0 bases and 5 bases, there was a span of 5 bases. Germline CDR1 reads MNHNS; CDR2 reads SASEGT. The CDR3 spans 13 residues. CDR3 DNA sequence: TGTGCCAGCAGTGAAGCTCACGATCAGCCCCAGCATTTT. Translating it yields CASSEAHDQPQHF.

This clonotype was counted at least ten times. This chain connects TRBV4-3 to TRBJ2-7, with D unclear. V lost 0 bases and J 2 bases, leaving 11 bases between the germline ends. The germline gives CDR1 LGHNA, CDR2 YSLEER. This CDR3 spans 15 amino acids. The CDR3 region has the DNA TGCGCCAGCAGCCAAGACCTAGTCAGAACCTACGAGCAGTACTTC. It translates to CASSQDLVRTYEQYF.

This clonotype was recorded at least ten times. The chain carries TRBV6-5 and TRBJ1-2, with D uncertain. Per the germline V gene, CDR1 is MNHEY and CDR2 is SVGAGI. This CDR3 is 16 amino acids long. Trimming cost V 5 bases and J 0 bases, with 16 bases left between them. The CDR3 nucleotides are TGTGCCAGCAGTCCCCTTCTTGGAATAGCTAACTATGGCTACACCTTC. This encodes CASSPLLGIANYGYTF.

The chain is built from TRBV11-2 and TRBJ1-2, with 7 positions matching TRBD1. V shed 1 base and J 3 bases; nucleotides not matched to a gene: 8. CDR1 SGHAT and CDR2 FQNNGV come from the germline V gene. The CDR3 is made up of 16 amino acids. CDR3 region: CASSLGKGGPYYGYTF. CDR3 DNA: TGTGCCAGCAGCTTAGGCAAAGGGGGCCCTTACTATGGCTACACCTTC.